The clone carrying this T cell receptor (beta chain) was seen only a few times. The data originate from a study of blood T cell repertoires in COVID-19. Study-level information: Material from acute and convalescent COVID-19 was sourced from the United States, Italy and Spain. PBMCs, B-cell-depleted T cells, or T cells provided the cDNA or gDNA that made up the material.

Original processing notes: Using reference gene primer amplification, nucleated cell counts were estimated. Assay used: immunoSEQ multiplex PCR; TCRdb lists only in-frame clones, some missing. The DNA gave D and trimming, while V, J and clone size come from that table. Here the sample spans about 300,000 clones, around 83% being singletons. Trimming took off 4 bases at V and 5 bases at J, with 13 bases between the two ends. The CDR3 sequence is 14 residues long. From germline, CDR1 is SGHRS and CDR2 YFSETQ. The sequence was obtained from a woman aged 50 to 65 with acute or convalescent COVID-19. Sample: peripheral blood. The rearrangement links TRBV5-1 to TRBJ1-5; D remains unclear. The CDR3 sequence is CASSPGSGDQPQHF. The CDR3 bases are TGCGCCAGCAGCCCGGGGTCGGGCGATCAGCCCCAGCATTTT.